Sequencing of this T cell receptor (beta chain) was carried out in a study of blood T cells in healthy people across ages. There are 15 residues in the CDR3. Germline CDR1 and CDR2: LGHNA and YNFKEQ. V was trimmed by 4 bases and J by 3 bases, leaving 14 bases between them. It was with a sample-barcoded 5' primer and a J-beta primer mix that a second PCR of about 7 to 12 cycles was run. TCRdb fed the 5' RACE reads into MiXCR, producing one record per CDR3 protein. The sample holds nearly 1 million distinct CDR3 sequences, roughly 51% seen once. This clonotype was seen only a few times. This clonotype originated in a woman aged 60-70 years in good health. Input material: blood. The chain joins TRBV4-2 to TRBJ2-3, with no clear D. The CDR3 sequence is CASSLHSVYTDTQYF. The CDR3 DNA follows: TGTGCCAGCAGCCTACATAGTGTCTATACAGATACGCAGTATTTT.